The 29 T cell receptor beta chains below come from one sample, sequenced in a study of CD8 T cells in ankylosing spondylitis. TCRdb redid the calling of the 5' RACE reads with MiXCR, one entry per CDR3 protein. The table shows 250,000 or so distinct CDR3 sequences, with about 11% occurring only once. Sequencing was performed on blood, either unsorted or a sorted T cell fraction (not recorded which). The receptors shown here come from a male donor with ankylosing spondylitis or in good health (not recorded which).

This clonotype was picked up many times. J is TRBJ2-3 and V is TRBV3-1; D call uncertain. The CDR3 loop spans 14 amino acids. Trimming removed 4 bases at V and 3 bases at J, with 11 bases between. In germline, CDR1 is LGHDT, CDR2 YNNKEL (reference sequence). The chain's CDR3 is CASSPWTSTDTQYF. The CDR3 DNA sequence: TGTGCCAGCAGCCCGTGGACCTCTACAGATACGCAGTATTTT.

At least ten counts were recorded for this clonotype. The rearrangement joins TRBV5-1 to TRBJ1-1; 8 nucleotides align to TRBD1. Germline assignment: CDR1 SGHRS and CDR2 YFSETQ. J gave up 0 bases and V 4 bases, and 8 bases lay outside the gene matches. The length of the CDR3 is 16 residues. The CDR3 here is CASSTMPGQVNTEAFF. CDR3 nucleotides: TGCGCCAGCAGCACAATGCCGGGACAGGTGAACACTGAAGCTTTCTTT. Using reference TRBV5-1 and TRBJ1-1 for the parts outside the CDR3, the full variable domain is KAGVTQTPRYLIKTRGQQVTLSCSPISGHRSVSWYQQTPGQGLQFLFEYFSETQRNKGNFPGRFSGRQFSNSRSEMNVSTLELGDSALYLCASSTMPGQVNTEAFFGQGTRLTVV.

There are many counts of this clonotype. This chain connects TRBV5-1 to TRBJ2-3; TRBD2 aligns across 7 bases. Germline loops: CDR1 SGHRS, CDR2 YFSETQ. This CDR3 has 14 amino acids. V was pared by 0 bases and J by 6 bases, with 4 bases of the junction left unmatched. This chain's CDR3 is CASSLGTSSDTQYF. CDR3 DNA: TGCGCCAGCAGCTTGGGGACTAGTTCGGATACGCAGTATTTT.

This clonotype was seen repeatedly, ten times or more. CDR3 DNA sequence: TGTGCCAGCAGTCCCGCTGGGGTACAAGAGACCCAGTACTTC. It is translated as CASSPAGVQETQYF. The V and J genes are TRBV12-3 or TRBV12-4 and TRBJ2-5; D is uncertain. CDR3 length: 14 amino acids. Between the trimmed V and J ends, which lost 5 bases and 2 bases, there was a span of 12 bases.

This clonotype has just a few counts. The J gene is TRBJ2-5, the V gene TRBV15; D perhaps matches TRBD2 (5 bases). V lost 0 bases and J lost 4, with 18 bases in between. The CDR3 loop spans 17 amino acids. Germline V gives CDR1 LNHNV, CDR2 YYDKDF (reference sequence). In DNA form, the CDR3 reads TGTGCCACCAGCAGAGATATCGGCGGCTCAGAGGGAGAGACCCAGTACTTC. Amino acid sequence: CATSRDIGGSEGETQYF.

This clonotype was seen a handful of times. The chain uses TRBV10-1 and TRBJ2-1; 11 bases map to TRBD2. CDR1 and CDR2 from the germline V gene are WNHNN and SYGVQD (reference sequence). The CDR3 consists of 17 residues. J was trimmed by 7 bases and V by 0 bases; bases with no gene match: 8. The CDR3 loop is CASSESLAGGPGNEQFF. The DNA of the CDR3 is TGCGCCAGCAGTGAGTCCCTAGCGGGGGGACCTGGGAATGAGCAGTTCTTC.

Ten or more counts support this clonotype. V is TRBV7-2 and J is TRBJ2-5; no definite D call. V lost 2 bases and J lost 5, with 18 bases in between. The CDR3 sequence is 16 residues long. Germline V CDR1 and CDR2: SGHTA, FQGNSA. The CDR3 nucleotides are TGTGCCAGCAGCTTACAGTCTCCATCCCCCTCCGAGACCCAGTACTTC. This codes for CASSLQSPSPSETQYF.

This clonotype was found many times. The genes are TRBV7-2 and TRBJ2-6; tentative D call: TRBD1 (5 bases). The length of the CDR3 is 15 residues. Germline V gene lookup returns CDR1 SGHTA and CDR2 FQGNSA. The V end was cut by 2 bases, the J end by 2 bases, with 7 bases between. As DNA, the CDR3 is TGTGCCAGCAGCTTACAGGGAACTGGGGCCAACGTCCTGACTTTC. Protein product: CASSLQGTGANVLTF.

The chain couples TRBV25-1 to TRBJ1-2, with D unclear. Germline V gene lookup returns CDR1 MGHDK and CDR2 SYGVNS. The V gene lost 4 bases and the J gene lost 2 bases, with 8 bases spanning the gap. The CDR3 is 13 residues long. The chain's CDR3 is CASSGTPNYGYTF. In DNA, the CDR3 is TGTGCCAGCAGTGGAACACCGAACTATGGCTACACCTTC.

This chain joins TRBV20-1 and TRBJ2-1; D is unresolved. The germline V gene encodes CDR1 DFQATT and CDR2 SNEGSKA (reference sequence). The CDR3 sequence is 12 residues long. The germline V and J ends were trimmed by 3 bases and 6 bases, with 9 bases remaining between them. The CDR3 here is CSARGWGNEQFF. The CDR3 bases are TGCAGTGCTAGGGGGTGGGGCAATGAGCAGTTCTTC.

There are many counts of this clonotype. The chain combines TRBV12-3 or TRBV12-4 with TRBJ1-1; tentatively, D is TRBD1 (5 bases). Trimming pared 7 bases from V and 4 bases from J, leaving 19 bases between. This CDR3 contains 15 residues. As DNA, the CDR3 is TGTGCCAGCACCTTGGGGGGGGTACGGATCACTGAAGCTTTCTTT. This translates into CASTLGGVRITEAFF.

The sample holds many counts of this clonotype. This chain connects TRBV11-2 to TRBJ2-5; D is uncertain. The V gene's germline CDR1 is SGHAT and CDR2 FQNNGV. Between the trimmed V and J ends, which lost 5 bases and 5 bases, there was a span of 12 bases. The length of the CDR3 is 13 residues. The CDR3 reads CASSPPHWETQYF. CDR3 nucleotides: TGTGCCAGCAGCCCCCCCCACTGGGAGACCCAGTACTTC.

This clonotype was seen a handful of times. The rearrangement joins TRBV6-1 to TRBJ2-1; D is tentatively TRBD1 or TRBD2 (5 bases each). From germline, CDR1 is MNHNS and CDR2 SASEGT. Between the trimmed V and J ends, which lost 6 bases and 9 bases, there was a span of 21 bases. The CDR3 extends over 15 amino acids. The CDR3 DNA sequence: TGTGCCAGCAGGGGAGAACAGGCGGGCGTGAGTGAGCAGTTCTTC. The encoded protein is CASRGEQAGVSEQFF.

This clonotype was counted ten times or more. The chain links TRBV10-3 to TRBJ2-1; 10 positions match TRBD2. The V gene's germline CDR1 is ENHRY and CDR2 SYGVKD. This CDR3 has 17 residues. J gave up 1 base and V 2 bases, and 5 bases lay outside the gene matches. The CDR3, as DNA: TGTGCCATCAGTGAGAGGTCTAGCGGGAGTTCCTACAATGAGCAGTTCTTC. It yields the protein CAISERSSGSSYNEQFF.

This clonotype has at least ten counts. V and J are TRBV5-1 and TRBJ2-2, with TRBD2 identical over 10 bases. The germline gives CDR1 SGHRS, CDR2 YFSETQ. This CDR3 is built from 16 residues. The ends lost 4 bases at V and 5 bases at J; junction bases unmatched: 8. CDR3 in DNA: TGCGCCAGCAGCCCCAGTAGCGGGGGGCAGACCGGGGAGCTGTTTTTT. Its translation is CASSPSSGGQTGELFF. The complete variable domain, with remaining parts taken from reference TRBV5-1 and TRBJ2-2, reads KAGVTQTPRYLIKTRGQQVTLSCSPISGHRSVSWYQQTPGQGLQFLFEYFSETQRNKGNFPGRFSGRQFSNSRSEMNVSTLELGDSALYLCASSPSSGGQTGELFFGEGSRLTVL.

This clonotype occurred many times. The chain uses TRBV29-1 and TRBJ2-3, with a possible D match to TRBD1 (6 bases). Per the germline V gene, CDR1 is SQVTM and CDR2 is ANQGSEA. The CDR3 length is 16 residues. Trimming shortened V by 0 bases and J by 2 bases, and 15 bases separated the two germline ends. The CDR3 DNA sequence: TGCAGCGTTGAAGATCGATACAGGGCCGTCACAGATACGCAGTATTTT. Translated: CSVEDRYRAVTDTQYF.

In its sample, this clonotype was seen many times. J is TRBJ1-1 and V is TRBV6-5; D gene uncertain. Trimming removed 6 bases at V and 5 bases at J, with 10 bases between. CDR3 size: 12 residues. Looked up from germline, CDR1 is MNHEY and CDR2 is SVGAGI. The CDR3 loop is CASRDILTEAFF. CDR3 coding DNA: TGTGCCAGCAGGGATATTCTTACTGAAGCTTTCTTT.

This clonotype was detected ten times or more. The chain has TRBV5-1 and TRBJ2-1; 9 positions agree with TRBD2. The CDR3 has 14 amino acids. V lost 5 bases to trimming and J lost 9 bases; unmatched junction nucleotides: 9. CDR1 is SGHRS and CDR2 is YFSETQ in the germline V gene. The CDR3 loop reads CASRSVAGEVEQFF. Here the CDR3 DNA reads TGCGCCAGCAGATCGGTAGCGGGAGAGGTTGAGCAGTTCTTC. Using reference TRBV5-1 and TRBJ2-1 for the parts outside the CDR3, the full variable domain is KAGVTQTPRYLIKTRGQQVTLSCSPISGHRSVSWYQQTPGQGLQFLFEYFSETQRNKGNFPGRFSGRQFSNSRSEMNVSTLELGDSALYLCASRSVAGEVEQFFGPGTRLTVL.

This clonotype was observed many times. This chain connects TRBV4-1 to TRBJ2-2, with D maybe TRBD1 (6 bases). Looked up from germline, CDR1 is MGHRA and CDR2 is YSYEKL. This CDR3 is built from 15 residues. V shed 4 bases and J shed 2 bases, with 11 bases lying between them. The CDR3 DNA follows: TGCGCCAGCAGCCCCTCCAGGGGAAACACCGGGGAGCTGTTTTTT. Translation gives CASSPSRGNTGELFF.

Note on this clonotype: This could be a read error, since a much larger clone is one nucleotide away. The chain has TRBV30 and TRBJ2-1; TRBD2 is a possible D gene (5 bases). Looked up from germline, CDR1 is GTSNPN and CDR2 is SVGIG (reference sequence). The CDR3 is made up of 14 amino acids. With 2 bases removed from V and 6 bases from J, the gap between germline ends came to 14 bases. CDR3 residues: CAWSTGITCNEQFF. Here the CDR3 DNA reads TGTGCCTGGAGTACCGGGATTACCTGCAATGAGCAGTTCTTC.

This clonotype was counted many times. This CDR3 reads CASSVSVSSSDTEAFF. CDR3 nucleotides: TGTGCCAGCAGCGTATCGGTGTCATCATCGGACACTGAAGCTTTCTTT. The V call is TRBV9, the J call TRBJ1-1; D ambiguous. The V gene's germline CDR1 is SGDLS and CDR2 YYNGEE. Between the trimmed V and J ends, which lost 1 base and 3 bases, there was a span of 16 bases. The CDR3 extends over 16 amino acids.

This clonotype has at least ten counts. V and J are TRBV4-1 and TRBJ2-7, with D perhaps TRBD2 (6 bases). Germline V gene lookup returns CDR1 MGHRA and CDR2 YSYEKL. V lost 1 base and J 3 bases, leaving 13 bases between the germline ends. The CDR3 sequence is 15 residues long. The CDR3 nucleotides read TGCGCCAGCAGCCAAGGGTTAGCGGACTACTACGAGCAGTACTTC. Translating gives CASSQGLADYYEQYF.

This sequence joins TRBV7-2 and TRBJ1-1; possible D gene TRBD1, 6 bases. CDR1 is SGHTA, CDR2 FQGNSA, per germline. The CDR3 has 13 residues. V dropped 5 bases and J dropped 6 bases, with 13 bases sitting between them. The DNA of the CDR3 is TGTGCCAGCAGCCATACAGGGTTCGCTGAAGCTTTCTTT. Its protein is CASSHTGFAEAFF.

The chain recombines TRBV6-1 with TRBJ2-5, with D perhaps TRBD1 or TRBD2 (5 bases each). Deletions cut 2 bases from V and 2 bases from J, with 15 bases between. CDR1 and CDR2 from the germline V gene are MNHNS and SASEGT. This CDR3 has 16 residues. The CDR3: CASSELGVLAQETQYF. The DNA of the CDR3 is TGTGCCAGCAGTGAATTGGGGGTTCTGGCTCAAGAGACCCAGTACTTC.

In the case of this clonotype: This clone may be a read error of a much larger clone one base away. The chain is built from TRBV6-1 and TRBJ1-1; unclear D gene. The CDR3 is 11 amino acids. Trimming left V 8 bases short and J 1 base short, with 5 bases between. The germline V gene has CDR1 MNHNS and CDR2 SASEGT. In nucleotides, the CDR3 is TGTGCCAGCGCCCAGAACACTGAAGCTTTCTTT. It is translated as CASAQNTEAFF.

This clonotype was seen many times. The chain employs TRBV20-1 and TRBJ2-3; TRBD2 agrees at 8 bases. The CDR3 runs to 15 residues. The germline CDR1 and CDR2 sequences are DFQATT and SNEGSKA (reference sequence). Losses at the gene ends were 1 base for V and 2 bases for J; bases not matched to a gene: 5. CDR3 nucleotides: TGCAGTGCTAGAGGCTGGCGGGGGGCCACAGATACGCAGTATTTT. Amino acids: CSARGWRGATDTQYF.

This clonotype was picked up many times. The chain has TRBV3-1 and TRBJ1-5, with D tentatively TRBD1 (6 bases). Deletions cut 7 bases from V and 2 bases from J, with 12 bases between. Germline V CDR1 and CDR2: LGHDT, YNNKEL (reference sequence). This CDR3 has 14 residues. CDR3 bases: TGTGCCAGCACTCAGGGGTTGGGCAATCAGCCCCAGCATTTT. Protein product: CASTQGLGNQPQHF.

At least ten counts were recorded for this clonotype. This chain joins TRBV9 and TRBJ1-4, with unresolved D. Trimming took 0 bases from V and 5 from J, leaving 17 bases between them. The germline CDR1 and CDR2 sequences are SGDLS and YYNGEE. There are 17 residues in the CDR3. CDR3 nucleotides: TGTGCCAGCAGCGTAGGACTTCCGAGACCGGTAAATGAAAAACTGTTTTTT. Its translation is CASSVGLPRPVNEKLFF.

In its sample, this clonotype was seen a few times. The gene calls are TRBV20-1 and TRBJ1-2; D is possibly TRBD1 (6 bases). Trimming took off 5 bases at V and 8 bases at J, with 18 bases between the two ends. CDR1 is DFQATT and CDR2 is SNEGSKA in the germline V gene (reference sequence). The CDR3 sequence is 13 residues long. DNA for the CDR3: TGCAGTGCTCAACGCAGGGGCGCAGGGGGCTACACCTTC. Translating it yields CSAQRRGAGGYTF.